This paragraph reports one T cell receptor (beta chain). There is no known antigen for this receptor. No much larger clone exists at a distance of one base, and base qualities are not known. From the cysteine up to the phenylalanine, the CDR3 has a length of 11 residues. Only the CDR3 DNA is retained, 33 bases long and in frame from the first base. This entry belongs to a study of blood T cell repertoires in COVID-19 (TCRdb year 2020). About the full investigation: Samples from collaborators originated in the United States, Italy and Spain and spanned both the acute and convalescent phases of COVID-19. The prospective study material was composed of cDNA or gDNA derived from T cells, B-cell-depleted T cells, or PBMCs. Deeply sampled blood TCRbeta repertoires from subjects exposed to, actively infected with, or recovered from COVID-19 were included in the dataset. The repertoires were made available in a free public database intended to serve as a resource for research on the immune response to SARS-CoV-2. Samples came from the ongoing ImmuneRACE study (first 160 participants) plus 1,254 subjects from 6 global collaborators. The sample metadata nearly always contained a de-identified subject ID, COVID-19 status, age in years and sex. HLA class I and class II types, where available, came from metadata supplied by the sample provider rather than from assay-based typing.

The collaborating institutions used their own protocols to collect whole blood in K2EDTA tubes. For TCRbeta analysis, collaborators shipped samples in one of three forms: frozen whole blood, isolated PBMCs, or DNA extracted from either of those sample types. TCRbeta CDR3 regions were amplified from genomic DNA using the immunoSEQ Assay, a bias-controlled multiplex PCR. As for how the authors treated the data: The number of nucleated cells in each sample was estimated by amplification of reference gene primers within the assay. Sequence reads were collapsed and filtered to measure the absolute abundance of every unique TCRbeta CDR3 rearrangement. For each sample, productive Simpson clonality was calculated by taking the square root of Simpson's diversity index across productive rearrangements. TCRdb took this table from immuneACCESS and kept in-frame rearrangements with V and J called. Such tables lack part of the clones; where checked against another copy, unresolved V genes explain under half of the gap, and the rest is unexplained. That table is the source of V, J and clone size, and D and trimming were worked out from the DNA. The sample has around 68,000 clones on record, around 86% of them singletons. 2.5% to 3% of the sample rests with the top ten.

Here is what the overall study found, with its caveats: The quantity of clinical and demographic metadata differed by source and by participant and was supplied without curation.

The sequence is built from TRBV21-1 and TRBJ1-5. TRBV21-1 is flagged as a pseudogene. The sequenced sample was peripheral blood. The receptor comes from a man at least 80 years old with acute or convalescent COVID-19. Here is the DNA: TGTGCCAGCAGCAAAGGTCGGCCCCAGCATTTT. Its translation reads: CASSKGRPQHF.